This T cell receptor (beta chain) was profiled in a study of PD-L1 blockade in urothelial cancer. Study-wide context: Men with urothelial cancer arising in the bladder made up most of the 29 patients.

V lost 5 bases, J lost 5 bases, and 8 bases stayed unmatched. The CDR3 runs to 15 residues. Per germline, CDR1 SGHTA and CDR2 FQGNSA. Time point of the sample: peripheral blood 6 weeks after treatment start. Clones were sequenced by immunoSEQ multiplex PCR, and TCRdb holds only the in-frame ones, with some missing. Of around 24,000 clones in the sample, approximately 81% are singletons; the top ten hold approximately 1.5%. The receptor was isolated from a man aged 65 to 79 with urothelial cancer. The sample here was PBMCs, taken around atezolizumab (anti-PD-L1) treatment. The V call is TRBV7-2, the J call TRBJ2-7; 11 positions match TRBD2. DNA for the CDR3: TGTGCCAGCAGCGCCCCTCTACTAGCGGGAGACGAGCAGTACTTC. Amino acid sequence: CASSAPLLAGDEQYF.